The 31 T cell receptor beta chains in this list originate from one sample, sequenced in a study of early T cells in non-severe SARS-CoV-2 infection. Via MiXCR, TCRdb re-called the 5' RACE reads, giving one row per CDR3 protein. The table lists about 34,000 distinct CDR3 sequences, roughly 6% of them singletons. Sequencing was performed on whole blood. Source of these receptors: an adult who was a healthcare worker with PCR-confirmed SARS-CoV-2 infection or an uninfected control (not recorded which).

This clonotype was seen many times. The chain couples TRBV19 to TRBJ1-5; TRBD1 agrees at 7 bases. With 6 bases clipped from V and 3 bases from J, the junction kept 8 bases outside the gene matches. CDR1 is LNHDA, CDR2 SQIVND, per germline (reference sequence). This CDR3 region has 15 residues. CDR3: CASSPQTGSNQPQHF. The CDR3 DNA is TGTGCCAGTAGCCCTCAGACAGGGTCCAATCAGCCCCAGCATTTT.

The chain joins TRBV20-1 to TRBJ2-5, with unresolved D. The germline CDR1 and CDR2 sequences are DFQATT and SNEGSKA (reference sequence). The V end was cut by 2 bases, the J end by 2 bases, with 12 bases between. CDR3 length: 14 amino acids. The CDR3 loop reads CSARLGNPQETQYF. The DNA for the CDR3 is TGCAGTGCTAGACTAGGGAACCCACAAGAGACCCAGTACTTC.

This clonotype was seen many times. The chain uses TRBV7-9 and TRBJ2-1; D call uncertain. This CDR3 is built from 12 residues. Looked up from germline, CDR1 is SEHNR and CDR2 is FQNEAQ (reference sequence). V gave up 2 bases and J gave up 8 bases, with 7 bases separating them. This chain's CDR3 is CASSLSFDEQFF. The CDR3 DNA sequence: TGTGCCAGCAGCTTATCCTTCGATGAGCAGTTCTTC. Full variable domain (missing parts from reference TRBV7-9 and TRBJ2-1): DTGVSQNPRHKITKRGQNVTFRCDPISEHNRLYWYRQTLGQGPEFLTYFQNEAQLEKSRLLSDRFSAERPKGSFSTLEIQRTEQGDSAMYLCASSLSFDEQFFGPGTRLTVL.

This clonotype has at least ten counts. V gene TRBV6-5 combines with J gene TRBJ2-1, with TRBD2 as a possible D gene (5 bases). This CDR3 contains 15 residues. V lost 6 bases and J 0 bases, leaving 12 bases between the germline ends. CDR1 is MNHEY, CDR2 SVGAGI, per germline. CDR3 sequence: CASRQAEFSYNEQFF. CDR3 nucleotides: TGTGCCAGCAGACAAGCGGAATTCTCCTACAATGAGCAGTTCTTC.

The J gene is TRBJ2-5, the V gene TRBV3-1, with D perhaps matching TRBD1 (6 bases). The length of the CDR3 is 15 residues. Per the germline V gene, CDR1 is LGHDT and CDR2 is YNNKEL (reference sequence). V shed 3 bases and J shed 3 bases, with 14 bases lying between them. CDR3 amino acids: CASSQMTGRKETQYF. Here the CDR3 DNA reads TGTGCCAGCAGCCAGATGACAGGCCGCAAAGAGACCCAGTACTTC.

The chain has TRBV28 and TRBJ2-7; D not resolved. V lost 3 bases to trimming and J lost 7 bases, with 4 bases between them. The CDR3 covers 10 residues. CDR1 and CDR2 from the germline V gene are MDHEN and SYDVKM. CDR3 loop: CASSFREQYF. The DNA for the CDR3 is TGTGCCAGCAGTTTTCGGGAGCAGTACTTC.

This clonotype showed up many times. This chain connects TRBV7-2 to TRBJ1-4; TRBD1 might be the D (5 bases). This CDR3 region has 15 residues. V shed 5 bases and J shed 0 bases, with 10 bases lying between them. The germline V gene encodes CDR1 SGHTA and CDR2 FQGNSA. CDR3 nucleotides: TGTGCCAGCAGCAGCCAGGGAGCAACTAATGAAAAACTGTTTTTT. Amino acid sequence: CASSSQGATNEKLFF.

This clonotype was picked up many times. V usage is TRBV5-1 and J usage is TRBJ2-3, with TRBD2 matching 12 bases. The CDR3 is made up of 17 amino acids. Germline assignment: CDR1 SGHRS and CDR2 YFSETQ. The V segment lost 0 bases and the J segment 5 bases; nucleotides outside the gene matches: 7. The CDR3 region is CASSLATSGGPVDTQYF. For the CDR3, the DNA is TGCGCCAGCAGCTTGGCGACTAGCGGGGGTCCGGTAGATACGCAGTATTTT.

This clonotype was seen repeatedly, ten times or more. The chain couples TRBV11-2 to TRBJ1-2; tentative D call: TRBD1 (6 bases). The germline CDR1 and CDR2 sequences are SGHAT and FQNNGV. The V gene lost 1 base and the J gene lost 8 bases, with 11 bases spanning the gap. CDR3 size: 13 residues. The CDR3 DNA reads TGTGCCAGCAGCTTAGGGGGGCTTGACGGCTACACCTTC. It yields the protein CASSLGGLDGYTF.

The V call is TRBV7-9, the J call TRBJ2-3; 9 bases are a match to TRBD1. The CDR3 contains 16 residues. Germline loops: CDR1 SEHNR, CDR2 FQNEAQ (reference sequence). The V segment lost 6 bases and the J segment 0 bases; nucleotides outside the gene matches: 7. For the CDR3, the DNA is TGTGCCAGCAGTCAGGACAGGGGAACTAGCACAGATACGCAGTATTTT. Translation gives CASSQDRGTSTDTQYF.

This clonotype was seen a handful of times. V usage is TRBV30 and J usage is TRBJ2-3; possibly TRBD2 for D (5 bases). The CDR3 loop spans 14 amino acids. Trimming pared 1 base from V and 1 base from J, leaving 9 bases between. Germline V gene sequence: CDR1 GTSNPN, CDR2 SVGIG (reference sequence). The CDR3 reads CAWSGVSGTDTQYF. CDR3 DNA sequence: TGTGCCTGGAGTGGAGTTAGCGGCACAGATACGCAGTATTTT. The full variable domain, rest sourced from reference TRBV30 and TRBJ2-3, is SQTIHQWPATLVQPVGSPLSLECTVEGTSNPNLYWYRQAAGRGLQLLFYSVGIGQISSEVPQNLSASRPQDRQFILSSKKLLLSDSGFYLCAWSGVSGTDTQYFGPGTRLTVL.

Ten or more counts support this clonotype. The chain combines TRBV7-2 with TRBJ1-5, with a possible D match to TRBD1 (5 bases). Germline V gives CDR1 SGHTA, CDR2 FQGNSA. Trimming left V 6 bases short and J 1 base short, with 7 bases between. This CDR3 is built from 13 residues. CDR3 sequence reads: CASSRGSNQPQHF. DNA for the CDR3: TGTGCCAGCAGTAGGGGAAGCAATCAGCCCCAGCATTTT. Variable domain in full (rest from reference TRBV7-2 and TRBJ1-5): GAGVSQSPSNKVTEKGKDVELRCDPISGHTALYWYRQSLGQGLEFLIYFQGNSAPDKSGLPSDRFSAERTGGSVSTLTIQRTQQEDSAVYLCASSRGSNQPQHFGDGTRLSIL.

This clonotype was seen ten or more times. J is TRBJ2-1 and V is TRBV19, with TRBD1 matching 7 bases. The CDR3 loop spans 13 amino acids. CDR1 and CDR2 from the germline V gene are LNHDA and SQIVND (reference sequence). V dropped 8 bases and J dropped 6; count of bases not matched to a gene: 7. The DNA for the CDR3 is TGTGCCAGTCGTAGACAGGGCGGCAATGAGCAGTTCTTC. Its protein is CASRRQGGNEQFF.

At least ten counts were recorded for this clonotype. The chain uses TRBV10-3 and TRBJ2-7, with D maybe TRBD1 (5 bases). V was cut by 2 bases and J by 7 bases, with 6 bases left in between. Germline V lookup: CDR1 ENHRY, CDR2 SYGVKD. The CDR3 is 11 amino acids. CDR3 in amino acids: CAISEAGEQYF. CDR3 in DNA: TGTGCCATCAGTGAGGCAGGGGAGCAGTACTTC.

This clonotype was seen a handful of times. The genes are TRBV7-9 and TRBJ1-1, with a tentative D call TRBD1 (5 bases). Germline lookup yields CDR1 SEHNR and CDR2 FQNEAQ (reference sequence). V was shortened by 3 bases and J by 6 bases, with 8 bases between the two germline ends. This CDR3 is built from 12 residues. CDR3 protein: CASSLTDAEAFF. DNA of the CDR3: TGTGCCAGCAGCTTGACAGACGCTGAAGCTTTCTTT.

The sample holds many counts of this clonotype. The chain has TRBV20-1 and TRBJ2-7; D is possibly TRBD1 or TRBD2 (5 bases each). CDR3 length: 12 amino acids. V dropped 3 bases and J dropped 7 bases, with 13 bases sitting between them. The V gene's germline CDR1 is DFQATT and CDR2 SNEGSKA (reference sequence). This chain's CDR3 is CSARPRGWEQYF. Here the CDR3 DNA reads TGCAGTGCTAGGCCTCGGGGCTGGGAGCAGTACTTC.

This clonotype has only one observation. The chain combines TRBV7-8 with TRBJ2-3; D gene uncertain. V lost 6 bases, J lost 2 bases, and 12 bases lay in between. The length of the CDR3 is 14 residues. CDR1 is SGHVS, CDR2 FQNEAQ, per germline. In DNA, the CDR3 is TGTGCCAGCAGTTCCAACCCCCACACAGATACGCAGTATTTT. Protein product: CASSSNPHTDTQYF. The whole variable domain, remainder taken from reference TRBV7-8 and TRBJ2-3, is GAGVSQSPRYKVAKRGQDVALRCDPISGHVSLFWYQQALGQGPEFLTYFQNEAQLDKSGLPSDRFFAERPEGSVSTLKIQRTQQEDSAVYLCASSSNPHTDTQYFGPGTRLTVL.

The chain is built from TRBV6-1 and TRBJ2-3; D is unresolved. The length of the CDR3 is 12 residues. The V and J ends lost 8 bases and 4 bases respectively, with 10 bases between them. Germline V gene lookup returns CDR1 MNHNS and CDR2 SASEGT. The CDR3 region is CASSIPADTQYF. The CDR3, as DNA: TGTGCCAGCTCGATCCCCGCAGATACGCAGTATTTT.

The chain links TRBV10-2 to TRBJ2-2; possibly TRBD2 for D (5 bases). Germline lookup yields CDR1 WSHSY and CDR2 SAAADI. Trimming left V 6 bases short and J 1 base short, with 9 bases between. CDR3 length equals 14 residues. The CDR3 loop reads CASRGDKNTGELFF. The CDR3 bases are TGCGCCAGCAGGGGAGACAAGAACACCGGGGAGCTGTTTTTT.

This clonotype was counted between two and nine times. The chain links TRBV11-2 to TRBJ2-1; D is possibly TRBD2 (5 bases). Germline V CDR1 and CDR2: SGHAT, FQNNGV. This CDR3 is 15 amino acids long. The V gene lost 0 bases and the J gene lost 7 bases, with 13 bases spanning the gap. This CDR3 is CASSLDPGSGNEQFF. DNA of the CDR3: TGTGCCAGCAGCTTAGATCCGGGGTCCGGAAATGAGCAGTTCTTC.

In this sample, this clonotype turned up many times. The chain uses TRBV5-7 and TRBJ2-2, with D maybe TRBD1 (5 bases). TRBV5-7 is an ORF, and what it does is uncertain. V lost 0 bases and J lost 5, with 11 bases in between. There are 15 residues in the CDR3. The CDR3 DNA follows: TGTGCCAGCAGCTTGGTTTACAGGATAACCGGGGAGCTGTTTTTT. Translation gives CASSLVYRITGELFF.

This clonotype was seen a handful of times. CDR3: CASSLSGGISTEAFF. CDR3 nucleotides: TGTGCCAGCAGTTTATCAGGGGGGATTAGCACTGAAGCTTTCTTT. J is TRBJ1-1 and V is TRBV27; a weak D match, TRBD1 (6 bases). This CDR3 is built from 15 residues. The V end was cut by 0 bases, the J end by 4 bases, with 12 bases between. From germline, CDR1 is MNHEY and CDR2 SMNVEV (reference sequence).

Ten or more counts support this clonotype. The rearrangement links TRBV9 to TRBJ2-2; D is unresolved. Germline CDR1 SGDLS, CDR2 YYNGEE. The CDR3 has 13 residues. V was clipped by 0 bases and J by 3 bases, with 3 bases between them. Here the CDR3 reads CASSVDYTGELFF. CDR3 in DNA: TGTGCCAGCAGCGTAGATTACACCGGGGAGCTGTTTTTT.

This clonotype appeared many times. CDR3 sequence: CASGGSLYNEQFF. The CDR3, as DNA: TGTGCCAGCGGGGGGTCTCTCTACAATGAGCAGTTCTTC. The chain is built from TRBV28 and TRBJ2-1; D may be TRBD2 (6 bases). Per the germline V gene, CDR1 is MDHEN and CDR2 is SYDVKM. The V end lost 8 bases, the J end lost 3 bases, and 11 bases lay between the germline ends. The CDR3 covers 13 residues.

This clonotype has at least ten counts. This chain connects TRBV7-2 to TRBJ1-5; 8 positions agree with TRBD1. CDR1 is SGHTA, CDR2 FQGNSA, per germline. The CDR3 totals 16 residues. V trimming: 4 bases; J trimming: 6 bases; junction bases outside the gene matches: 11. CDR3 bases: TGTGCCAGCAGCTCAATGCCCAGGGGGCAGGGTCAGCCCCAGCATTTT. It specifies CASSSMPRGQGQPQHF.

This clonotype was recorded many times. CDR3 sequence: CASSTRWGDGNTIYF. CDR3 sequence (DNA): TGTGCCAGCAGCACCAGATGGGGAGATGGAAACACCATATATTTT. The chain combines TRBV11-2 with TRBJ1-3, with D uncertain. Germline V gives CDR1 SGHAT, CDR2 FQNNGV. There are 15 residues in the CDR3. Trimming took 5 bases from V and 3 from J, leaving 14 bases between them. Full variable domain (remainder filled in from reference TRBV11-2 and TRBJ1-3): EAGVAQSPRYKIIEKRQSVAFWCNPISGHATLYWYQQILGQGPKLLIQFQNNGVVDDSQLPKDRFSAERLKGVDSTLKIQPAKLEDSAVYLCASSTRWGDGNTIYFGEGSWLTVV.

Many counts were recorded for this clonotype. This chain connects TRBV7-9 to TRBJ1-6, with D tentatively TRBD1 (6 bases). The CDR3 extends over 14 amino acids. Germline-derived CDR1 and CDR2 are SEHNR and FQNEAQ (reference sequence). The V gene lost 3 bases and the J gene lost 8 bases, with 11 bases spanning the gap. The CDR3: CASSLSRGYSPLHF. CDR3 DNA: TGTGCCAGCAGCTTGAGCAGGGGCTATTCACCCCTCCACTTT.

In this sample, this clonotype turned up many times. The V gene is TRBV20-1, the J gene TRBJ1-5; D possibly corresponds to TRBD1 (5 bases). V lost 0 bases to trimming and J lost 3 bases, with 12 bases between them. Germline CDR1 reads DFQATT; CDR2 reads SNEGSKA (reference sequence). This CDR3 is built from 15 residues. The CDR3 sequence: CSARDRGHANQPQHF. The CDR3 region has the DNA TGCAGTGCTAGAGATCGGGGCCACGCCAATCAGCCCCAGCATTTT.

The gene calls are TRBV7-2 and TRBJ2-5; no firm D call. Germline CDR1 reads SGHTA; CDR2 reads FQGNSA. The CDR3 is 14 amino acids. The V end was cut by 0 bases, the J end by 0 bases, with 5 bases between. In DNA, the CDR3 is TGTGCCAGCAGCTTAGCAGGGAACCAAGAGACCCAGTACTTC. As protein: CASSLAGNQETQYF.

This clonotype has just a few counts. This sequence joins TRBV11-2 and TRBJ1-4; unclear D gene. This CDR3 has 14 amino acids. Germline V gene sequence: CDR1 SGHAT, CDR2 FQNNGV. Deletions cut 5 bases from V and 11 bases from J, with 18 bases between. The CDR3 sequence is CASSLNPTKEKLFF. CDR3 coding DNA: TGTGCCAGCAGCCTAAACCCGACGAAGGAGAAACTGTTTTTT.

This clonotype was seen many times. The rearrangement links TRBV6-2 or TRBV6-3 to TRBJ2-3, with a weak D call TRBD2 (6 bases). The ends were cut back, 2 bases at V and 4 bases at J, with 13 bases in the middle. Germline lookup yields CDR1 MNHEY and CDR2 SVGEGT. CDR3 size: 15 residues. CDR3 loop: CASSYAGMVADTQYF. The DNA for the CDR3 is TGTGCCAGCAGTTACGCGGGGATGGTGGCAGATACGCAGTATTTT.